This TCR beta chain derives from a study of T cells in localized non-small cell lung cancer. Study-level results: Only one tumor region went through sequencing, so heterogeneity may still be there.

Of note for this clone: Its antigen is as yet unknown.

Assay used: immunoSEQ multiplex PCR; TCRdb lists only in-frame clones, some missing. The sample has some 34,000 clones; just under 80% are singletons. The CDR3 consists of 14 residues. V shed 2 bases and J shed 2 bases, with 8 bases lying between them. The germline gives CDR1 SGHRS, CDR2 YFSETQ. Source: peripheral blood, taken before any cancer treatment. The source of this sequence is an older male donor with stage III squamous cell lung carcinoma. This chain uses TRBV5-1 with TRBJ2-1, with D possibly matching TRBD1 (5 bases). CDR3 in DNA: TGCGCCAGCAGCTTAGGACACACCTACAATGAGCAGTTCTTC. Amino acid sequence: CASSLGHTYNEQFF.